Listed here are 3 T cell receptor beta chains from one sample, sequenced in a study of cytomegalovirus exposure and HLA in healthy donors. PCR amplification relied on 60 Vbeta primers (plus 13 Jbeta primers). The method was immunoSEQ multiplex PCR; TCRdb's version includes in-frame clones alone and lacks a portion of them. The data hold 200,000 to 250,000 clones, with approximately 78% observed a single time. Sequences were obtained from PBMCs. The receptors derive from a young man in good health and CMV-seronegative.

The chain has TRBV19 and TRBJ1-6, with D perhaps matching TRBD1 (6 bases). Looked up from germline, CDR1 is LNHDA and CDR2 is SQIVND (reference sequence). V was trimmed by 0 bases and J by 8 bases, leaving 11 bases between them. There are 15 residues in the CDR3. The CDR3 DNA reads TGTGCCAGTAGTATAGACCAGGACAGCTATTCACCCCTCCACTTT. It is translated as CASSIDQDSYSPLHF.

V is TRBV9 and J is TRBJ2-3; 16 positions match TRBD2. The junction had 9 bases not matched to a gene; V was cut back by 0 bases and J by 2 bases. This CDR3 has 20 residues. The germline V gene encodes CDR1 SGDLS and CDR2 YYNGEE. DNA of the CDR3: TGTGCCAGCAGCGTAGCCGCGGGGACTAGCGGGGGGGCCGTCACAGATACGCAGTATTTT. As protein: CASSVAAGTSGGAVTDTQYF.

The chain employs TRBV4-2 and TRBJ2-5; D may be TRBD2 (7 bases). In germline, CDR1 is LGHNA, CDR2 YNFKEQ. V lost 3 bases and J 5 bases, leaving 10 bases between the germline ends. CDR3 length: 13 amino acids. CDR3 amino acids: CASSQGRGETQYF. The DNA of the CDR3 is TGTGCCAGCAGCCAGGGGAGGGGGGAGACCCAGTACTTC.